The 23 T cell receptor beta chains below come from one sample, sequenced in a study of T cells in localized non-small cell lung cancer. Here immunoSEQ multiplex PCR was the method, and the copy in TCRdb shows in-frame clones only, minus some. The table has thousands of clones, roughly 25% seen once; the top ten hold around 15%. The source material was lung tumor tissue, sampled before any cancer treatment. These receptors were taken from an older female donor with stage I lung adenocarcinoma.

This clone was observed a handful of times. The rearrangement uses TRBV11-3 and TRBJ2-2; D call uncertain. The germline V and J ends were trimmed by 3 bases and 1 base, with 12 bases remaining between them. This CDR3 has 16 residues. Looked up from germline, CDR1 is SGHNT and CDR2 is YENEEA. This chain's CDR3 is CASSLAGRQNTGELFF. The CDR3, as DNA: TGTGCCAGCAGCTTGGCTGGCCGTCAGAACACCGGGGAGCTGTTTTTT.

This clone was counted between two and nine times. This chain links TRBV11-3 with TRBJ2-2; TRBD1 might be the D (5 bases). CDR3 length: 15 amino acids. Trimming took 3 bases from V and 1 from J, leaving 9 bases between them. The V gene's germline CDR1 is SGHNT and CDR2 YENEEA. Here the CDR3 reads CASSLYGQNTGELFF. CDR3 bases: TGTGCCAGCAGCTTGTACGGACAGAACACCGGGGAGCTGTTTTTT.

Here the CDR3 reads CASSIGQAPGELFF. CDR3 coding DNA: TGTGCCAGTAGTATCGGACAGGCCCCCGGGGAGCTGTTTTTT. V and J are TRBV19 and TRBJ2-2, with 7 bases lining up with TRBD1. The germline CDR1 and CDR2 sequences are LNHDA and SQIVND (reference sequence). The V and J ends lost 3 bases and 6 bases, in that order; junction bases with no gene match: 4. CDR3 size: 14 residues.

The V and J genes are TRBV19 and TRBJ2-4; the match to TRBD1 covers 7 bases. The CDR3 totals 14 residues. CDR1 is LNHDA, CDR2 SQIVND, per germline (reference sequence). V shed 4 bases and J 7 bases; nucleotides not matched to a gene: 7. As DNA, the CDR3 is TGTGCCAGTAGTACAGGGGGACGATCGAACATTCAGTACTTC. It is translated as CASSTGGRSNIQYF.

CDR3 bases: TGTGCCAGCAGCGCCGGGACTAGTCTAAATGAGCAGTTCTTC. It encodes CASSAGTSLNEQFF. This chain uses TRBV11-3 with TRBJ2-1; 8 nucleotides agree with TRBD2. Germline V gene lookup returns CDR1 SGHNT and CDR2 YENEEA. This CDR3 spans 14 amino acids. After removal of 5 bases from V and 7 bases from J, the junction contained 7 bases not matched to a gene. Based on the CDR3 plus reference TRBV11-3 and TRBJ2-1, the full variable domain is EAGVVQSPRYKIIEKKQPVAFWCNPISGHNTLYWYLQNLGQGPELLIRYENEEAVDDSQLPKDRFSAERLKGVDSTLKIQPAELGDSAVYLCASSAGTSLNEQFFGPGTRLTVL.

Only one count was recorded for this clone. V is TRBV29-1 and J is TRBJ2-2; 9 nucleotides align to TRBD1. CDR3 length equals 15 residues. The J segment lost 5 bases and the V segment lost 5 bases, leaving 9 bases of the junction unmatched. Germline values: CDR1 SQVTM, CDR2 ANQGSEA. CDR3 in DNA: TGCAGCGTTAAAGGTCCGGGACAGGGAACCGGGGAGCTGTTTTTT. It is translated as CSVKGPGQGTGELFF.

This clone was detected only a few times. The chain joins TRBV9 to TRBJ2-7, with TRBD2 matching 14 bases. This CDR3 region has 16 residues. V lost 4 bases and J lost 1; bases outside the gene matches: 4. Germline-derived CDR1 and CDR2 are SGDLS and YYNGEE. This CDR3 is CASSPRTSGGSYEQYF. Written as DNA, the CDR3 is TGTGCCAGCAGCCCTAGGACTAGCGGGGGGTCCTACGAGCAGTACTTC.

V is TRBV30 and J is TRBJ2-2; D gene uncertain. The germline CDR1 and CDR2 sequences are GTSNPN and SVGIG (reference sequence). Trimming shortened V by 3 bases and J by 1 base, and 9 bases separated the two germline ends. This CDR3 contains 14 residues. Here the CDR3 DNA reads TGTGCCTGGAGACGACTGCTGAACACCGGGGAGCTGTTTTTT. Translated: CAWRRLLNTGELFF. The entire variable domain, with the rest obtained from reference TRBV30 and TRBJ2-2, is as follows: SQTIHQWPATLVQPVGSPLSLECTVEGTSNPNLYWYRQAAGRGLQLLFYSVGIGQISSEVPQNLSASRPQDRQFILSSKKLLLSDSGFYLCAWRRLLNTGELFFGEGSRLTVL.

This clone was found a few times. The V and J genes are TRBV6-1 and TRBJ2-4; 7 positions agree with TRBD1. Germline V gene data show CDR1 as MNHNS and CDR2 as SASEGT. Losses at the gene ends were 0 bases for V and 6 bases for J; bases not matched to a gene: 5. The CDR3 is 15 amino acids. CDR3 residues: CASSEAGTVLNIQYF. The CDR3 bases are TGTGCCAGCAGTGAAGCCGGGACAGTGTTAAACATTCAGTACTTC.

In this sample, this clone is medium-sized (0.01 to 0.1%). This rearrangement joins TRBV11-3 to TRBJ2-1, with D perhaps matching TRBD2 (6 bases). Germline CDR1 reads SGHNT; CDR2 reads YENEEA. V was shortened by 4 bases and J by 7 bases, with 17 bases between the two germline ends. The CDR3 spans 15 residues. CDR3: CASSSSPGTGNEQFF. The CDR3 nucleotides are TGTGCCAGCAGCTCAAGTCCCGGGACTGGGAATGAGCAGTTCTTC.

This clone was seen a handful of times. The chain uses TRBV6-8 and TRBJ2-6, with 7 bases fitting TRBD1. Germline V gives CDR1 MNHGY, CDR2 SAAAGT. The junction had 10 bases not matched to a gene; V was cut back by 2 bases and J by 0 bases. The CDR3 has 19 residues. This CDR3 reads CASSYLFGQVYSGANVLTF. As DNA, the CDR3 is TGTGCCAGCAGTTACCTCTTCGGACAGGTTTACTCTGGGGCCAACGTCCTGACTTTC.

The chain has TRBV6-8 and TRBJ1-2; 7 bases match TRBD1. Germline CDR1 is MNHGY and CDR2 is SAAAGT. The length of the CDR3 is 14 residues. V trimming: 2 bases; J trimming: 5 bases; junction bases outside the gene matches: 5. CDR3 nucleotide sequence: TGTGCCAGCAGTTACCAGGGGGGTCGATATGGCTACACCTTC. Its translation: CASSYQGGRYGYTF.

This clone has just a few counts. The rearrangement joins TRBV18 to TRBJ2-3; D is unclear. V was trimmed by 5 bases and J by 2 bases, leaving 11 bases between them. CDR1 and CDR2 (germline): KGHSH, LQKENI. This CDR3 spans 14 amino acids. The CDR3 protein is CASSKDLTTDTQYF. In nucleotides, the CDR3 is TGTGCCAGCTCAAAGGACCTCACCACAGATACGCAGTATTTT.

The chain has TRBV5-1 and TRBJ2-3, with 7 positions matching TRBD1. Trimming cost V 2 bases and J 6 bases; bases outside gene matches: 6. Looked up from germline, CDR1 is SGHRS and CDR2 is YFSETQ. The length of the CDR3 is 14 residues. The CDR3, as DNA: TGCGCCAGCAGCTTTACAGGGGTGGGCGATACGCAGTATTTT. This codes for CASSFTGVGDTQYF.

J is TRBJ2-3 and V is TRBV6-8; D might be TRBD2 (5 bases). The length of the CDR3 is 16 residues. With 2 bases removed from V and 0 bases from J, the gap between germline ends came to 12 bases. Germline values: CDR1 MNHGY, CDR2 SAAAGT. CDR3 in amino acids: CASSYGLATSTDTQYF. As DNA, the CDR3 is TGTGCCAGCAGTTACGGGCTAGCCACTAGCACAGATACGCAGTATTTT.

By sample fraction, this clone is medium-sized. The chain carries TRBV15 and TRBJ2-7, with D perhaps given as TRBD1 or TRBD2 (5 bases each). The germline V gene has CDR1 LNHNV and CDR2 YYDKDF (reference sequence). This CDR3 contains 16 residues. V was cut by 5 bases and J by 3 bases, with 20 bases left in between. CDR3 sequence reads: CATSGSLRDPRYEQYF. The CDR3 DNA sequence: TGTGCCACCAGCGGGAGCCTCCGGGACCCGCGCTACGAGCAGTACTTC.

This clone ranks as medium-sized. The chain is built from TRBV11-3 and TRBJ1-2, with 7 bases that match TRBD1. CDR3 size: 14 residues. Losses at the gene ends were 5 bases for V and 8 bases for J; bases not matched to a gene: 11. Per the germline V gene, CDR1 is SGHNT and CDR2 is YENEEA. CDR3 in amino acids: CASSLDRFGGGYTF. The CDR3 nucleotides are TGTGCCAGCAGCCTGGACAGGTTCGGTGGCGGCTACACCTTC. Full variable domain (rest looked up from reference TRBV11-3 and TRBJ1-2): EAGVVQSPRYKIIEKKQPVAFWCNPISGHNTLYWYLQNLGQGPELLIRYENEEAVDDSQLPKDRFSAERLKGVDSTLKIQPAELGDSAVYLCASSLDRFGGGYTFGSGTRLTVV.

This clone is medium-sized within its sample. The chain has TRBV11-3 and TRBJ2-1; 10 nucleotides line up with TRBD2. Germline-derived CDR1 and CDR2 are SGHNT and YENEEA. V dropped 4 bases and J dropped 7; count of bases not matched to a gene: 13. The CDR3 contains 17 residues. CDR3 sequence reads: CASSSVSGRSRVNEQFF. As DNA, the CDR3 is TGTGCCAGCAGCTCCGTTAGCGGGAGGAGTCGCGTGAATGAGCAGTTCTTC.

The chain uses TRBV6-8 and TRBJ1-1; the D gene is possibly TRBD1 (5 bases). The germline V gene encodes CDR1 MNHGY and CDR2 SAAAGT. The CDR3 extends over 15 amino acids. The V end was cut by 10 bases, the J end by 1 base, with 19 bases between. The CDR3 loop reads CATGDRPIRNTEAFF. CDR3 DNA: TGTGCCACGGGGGACCGCCCCATAAGGAACACTGAAGCTTTCTTT.

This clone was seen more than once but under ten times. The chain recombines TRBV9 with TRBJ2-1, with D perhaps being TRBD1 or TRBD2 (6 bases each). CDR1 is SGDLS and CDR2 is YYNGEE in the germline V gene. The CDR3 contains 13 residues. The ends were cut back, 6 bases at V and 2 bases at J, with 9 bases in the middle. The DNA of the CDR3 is TGTGCCAGCACGGGGGCCCCCTACAATGAGCAGTTCTTC. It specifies CASTGAPYNEQFF. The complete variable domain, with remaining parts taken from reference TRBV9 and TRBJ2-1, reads DSGVTQTPKHLITATGQRVTLRCSPRSGDLSVYWYQQSLDQGLQFLIQYYNGEERAKGNILERFSAQQFPDLHSELNLSSLELGDSALYFCASTGAPYNEQFFGPGTRLTVL.

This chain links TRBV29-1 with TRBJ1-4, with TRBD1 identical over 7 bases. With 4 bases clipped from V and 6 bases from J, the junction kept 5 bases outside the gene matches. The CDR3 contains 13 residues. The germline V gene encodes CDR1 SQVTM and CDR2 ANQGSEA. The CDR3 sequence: CSVGQGGDEKLFF. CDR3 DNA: TGCAGCGTTGGGCAGGGGGGGGATGAAAAACTGTTTTTT.

In DNA, the CDR3 is TGTGCCAGCGTCAGCTCTGGAAACACCATATATTTT. Residues: CASVSSGNTIYF. V and J are TRBV6-8 and TRBJ1-3, with D unresolved. CDR3 length equals 12 residues. Germline loops: CDR1 MNHGY, CDR2 SAAAGT. V lost 8 bases to trimming and J lost 0 bases, with 5 bases between them.

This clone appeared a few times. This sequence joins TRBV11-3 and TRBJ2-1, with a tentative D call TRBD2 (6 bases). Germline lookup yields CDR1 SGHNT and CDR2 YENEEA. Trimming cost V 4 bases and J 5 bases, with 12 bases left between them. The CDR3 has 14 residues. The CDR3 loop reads CASSSFGGNNEQFF. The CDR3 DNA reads TGTGCCAGCAGCTCCTTCGGGGGAAACAATGAGCAGTTCTTC. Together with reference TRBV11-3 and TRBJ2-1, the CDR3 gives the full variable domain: EAGVVQSPRYKIIEKKQPVAFWCNPISGHNTLYWYLQNLGQGPELLIRYENEEAVDDSQLPKDRFSAERLKGVDSTLKIQPAELGDSAVYLCASSSFGGNNEQFFGPGTRLTVL.